This T cell receptor (beta chain) was obtained from a study of blood T cell repertoires in COVID-19. Assay used: immunoSEQ multiplex PCR; TCRdb lists only in-frame clones, some missing. Among about 75,000 clones listed, about 85% were seen once. The V and J ends lost 1 base and 11 bases respectively, with 20 bases between them. Germline V lookup: CDR1 SNHLY, CDR2 FYNNEI. CDR3 size: 15 residues. The chain couples TRBV2 to TRBJ1-1, with unresolved D. This clonotype was sampled from a human donor in a cohort sampled during active COVID-19. The sequencing sample was made of peripheral blood. CDR3 DNA sequence: TGTGCCAGCAGTGAAGGCGGCGCTGGAGAAGGTGGTGCTTTCTTT. It encodes CASSEGGAGEGGAFF.